Listed here are 14 T cell receptor beta chains from one sample, sequenced in a study of T-cell memory formation after mild COVID-19. One entry per CDR3 protein results from TCRdb running MiXCR on the 5' RACE reads. The profile shows around 310,000 distinct CDR3 sequences, 13% to 15% of them singletons. Material for sequencing was PBMCs or a T cell subset sorted from them (not recorded which). Receptors were obtained from a man aged 18-30 years who had mild COVID-19 (a few samples of this study predate the infection). Cell type and time point are not known.

A few counts support this clonotype. The genes are TRBV10-3 and TRBJ2-6; tentatively, D is TRBD1 (6 bases). Germline CDR1 is ENHRY and CDR2 is SYGVKD. The V end was cut by 2 bases, the J end by 2 bases, with 10 bases between. This CDR3 is 16 amino acids long. The CDR3 region has the DNA TGTGCCATCAGTGAGCCAAGGGGGACTGGGGCCAACGTCCTGACTTTC. Amino acid sequence: CAISEPRGTGANVLTF.

The chain couples TRBV4-2 to TRBJ2-3, with 14 bases that match TRBD2. From germline, CDR1 is LGHNA and CDR2 YNFKEQ. Trimming took 0 bases from V and 2 from J; bases not matched to a gene: 4. This CDR3 comprises 18 residues. The CDR3 nucleotides read TGTGCCAGCAGCCAAGAAGGGACTAGCGGGGGAAACACAGATACGCAGTATTTT. Its protein product is CASSQEGTSGGNTDTQYF.

This clonotype was seen ten or more times. The chain links TRBV5-1 to TRBJ2-3; D is perhaps TRBD1 or TRBD2 (5 bases each). V shed 7 bases and J shed 6 bases, with 15 bases lying between them. The V gene's germline CDR1 is SGHRS and CDR2 YFSETQ. This CDR3 spans 13 amino acids. CDR3 in DNA: TGCGCCAGCCGGGACGTAAACGAGGATACGCAGTATTTT. The encoded protein is CASRDVNEDTQYF. The complete variable domain, with remaining parts taken from reference TRBV5-1 and TRBJ2-3, reads KAGVTQTPRYLIKTRGQQVTLSCSPISGHRSVSWYQQTPGQGLQFLFEYFSETQRNKGNFPGRFSGRQFSNSRSEMNVSTLELGDSALYLCASRDVNEDTQYFGPGTRLTVL.

This chain links TRBV7-9 with TRBJ2-2; D perhaps matches TRBD2 (7 bases). CDR3 length equals 15 residues. Germline-derived CDR1 and CDR2 are SEHNR and FQNEAQ (reference sequence). V lost 4 bases and J 11 bases, leaving 20 bases between the germline ends. The CDR3 DNA follows: TGTGCCAGCAGCTCGGCGGGGGCGCGAACTGGTGAGCTGTTTTTT. Its protein is CASSSAGARTGELFF. Together with reference TRBV7-9 and TRBJ2-2, the CDR3 gives the full variable domain: DTGVSQNPRHKITKRGQNVTFRCDPISEHNRLYWYRQTLGQGPEFLTYFQNEAQLEKSRLLSDRFSAERPKGSFSTLEIQRTEQGDSAMYLCASSSAGARTGELFFGEGSRLTVL.

This clonotype was recorded many times. The rearrangement uses TRBV18 and TRBJ1-2, with a tentative D call TRBD1 (5 bases). This CDR3 comprises 13 residues. The ends were cut back, 4 bases at V and 2 bases at J, with 8 bases in the middle. Germline CDR1 is KGHSH and CDR2 is LQKENI. CDR3 in DNA: TGTGCCAGCTCACAGGGACCGAACTATGGCTACACCTTC. Translating gives CASSQGPNYGYTF.

The chain recombines TRBV30 with TRBJ2-7, with D possibly matching TRBD1 (6 bases). Germline CDR1 and CDR2: GTSNPN and SVGIG (reference sequence). The CDR3 extends over 11 amino acids. V lost 0 bases to trimming and J lost 6 bases, with 6 bases between them. CDR3 residues: CAWSVQGEQYF. For the CDR3, the DNA is TGTGCCTGGAGTGTACAGGGCGAGCAGTACTTC.

The DNA for the CDR3 is TGCGCCAGCAGCTTGGGACAACAATACGAGCAGTACTTC. It encodes CASSLGQQYEQYF. This chain uses TRBV5-1 with TRBJ2-7; D is undetermined. The CDR3 spans 13 residues. Germline assignment: CDR1 SGHRS and CDR2 YFSETQ. V lost 0 bases, J lost 4 bases, and 8 bases lay in between.

The V and J genes are TRBV6-2 or TRBV6-3 and TRBJ2-7; perhaps TRBD2 as D (5 bases). Per the germline V gene, CDR1 is MNHEY and CDR2 is SVGEGT. V lost 10 bases and J lost 1, with 14 bases in between. This CDR3 comprises 13 residues. The CDR3: CATAWTGSYEQYV. The CDR3 DNA reads as TGTGCCACCGCCTGGACTGGATCCTACGAGCAGTACGTC.

The chain is built from TRBV4-3 and TRBJ1-4; TRBD1 agrees at 9 bases. The CDR3 runs to 15 residues. Germline CDR1 and CDR2: LGHNA and YSLEER. With V trimmed by 0 bases and J by 10 bases, 6 bases remained unmatched. The chain's CDR3 is CASSQEPGQGGKLFF. DNA for the CDR3: TGCGCCAGCAGCCAAGAACCGGGACAGGGTGGAAAACTGTTTTTT.

This clonotype was counted many times. The chain recombines TRBV12-3 or TRBV12-4 with TRBJ2-3; D call uncertain. The CDR3 totals 13 residues. Trimming pared 3 bases from V and 4 bases from J, leaving 8 bases between. The CDR3 sequence: CASSFRVPDTQYF. In DNA, the CDR3 is TGTGCCAGCAGTTTTAGGGTTCCAGATACGCAGTATTTT.

This chain's CDR3 is CASSPQTGSYEQYF. CDR3 nucleotides: TGTGCCAGCAGCCCACAGACAGGGTCCTACGAGCAGTACTTC. The V call is TRBV7-2, the J call TRBJ2-7; 7 bases align to TRBD1. This CDR3 contains 14 residues. Germline values: CDR1 SGHTA, CDR2 FQGNSA. The V segment lost 5 bases and the J segment 1 base; nucleotides outside the gene matches: 5.

This rearrangement joins TRBV30 to TRBJ2-3, with 7 bases lining up with TRBD2. The CDR3 runs 16 residues. The ends lost 0 bases at V and 3 bases at J; junction bases unmatched: 9. Germline CDR1 is GTSNPN and CDR2 is SVGIG (reference sequence). In DNA, the CDR3 is TGTGCCTGGAGTGTCTGGTCGGGGGGAAAGACAGATACGCAGTATTTT. It codes for CAWSVWSGGKTDTQYF.

The sample holds many counts of this clonotype. The genes are TRBV5-1 and TRBJ2-1, with 9 bases fitting TRBD2. CDR3 length equals 16 residues. J was trimmed by 5 bases and V by 5 bases; bases with no gene match: 11. Germline-derived CDR1 and CDR2 are SGHRS and YFSETQ. The CDR3 DNA sequence: TGCGCCAGCAGTCCTCTCCCGCTAGCGGGGAACAATGAGCAGTTCTTC. It specifies CASSPLPLAGNNEQFF.

The J gene is TRBJ1-4, the V gene TRBV10-3; 9 bases agree with TRBD1. CDR3 size: 13 residues. Germline values: CDR1 ENHRY, CDR2 SYGVKD. The V and J ends lost 11 bases and 5 bases, in that order; junction bases with no gene match: 6. CDR3 loop: CAARTGENEKLFF. The CDR3 region has the DNA TGTGCCGCCCGGACAGGGGAAAATGAAAAACTGTTTTTT.